This is a list of T cell receptor beta chains from one sample in a study of T cells in Graves' hyperthyroidism and ophthalmopathy. TCRdb reanalysed the multiplex PCR reads using MiXCR and keeps one entry per CDR3 protein. The repertoire includes approximately 610,000 distinct CDR3 sequences, over 15% of them detected once, and under 20% sits in the top ten. The sample taken for sequencing was blood. These receptors were taken from a woman aged 18 to 35 with Graves' hyperthyroidism. CDR3s include the opening cysteine and the closing phenylalanine or tryptophan. The D gene is left open where the match is weak. The size of a clone is reported for some rows only, either as once, few or many, or as a class for expanded clones.

d_call	clone_size	v_call	j_call	cdr3_length	cdr3_aa	cdr3_nt
.	many	TRBV2	TRBJ1-3	18	CASSLSNDRSSSGNTIYF	TGTGCCAGCAGTCTCTCAAACGACCGGTCTTCCTCTGGAAACACCATATATTTT
TRBD1	many	TRBV3-1	TRBJ1-1	13	CASSQVQGAEAFF	TGTGCCAGCAGCCAAGTACAGGGGGCTGAAGCTTTCTTT
TRBD1	many	TRBV6-2/TRBV6-3	TRBJ1-5	15	CASSWGTDSNQPQHF	TGTGCCAGCAGTTGGGGGACAGATAGCAATCAGCCCCAGCATTTT
.	few	TRBV20-1	TRBJ2-1	14	CSTHRLSSYNEQFF	TGCAGTACCCACAGACTAAGCTCCTACAATGAGCAGTTCTTC
.	many	TRBV27	TRBJ2-7	14	CASSLLGGSYEQYF	TGTGCCAGCAGTTTACTTGGGGGAAGTTACGAGCAGTACTTC
.	few	TRBV30	TRBJ1-5	14	CAWSVGTVNQPQHF	TGTGCCTGGAGTGTAGGTACAGTTAATCAGCCCCAGCATTTT
.	many	TRBV6-1	TRBJ2-5	13	CASSRRTEETQYF	TGTGCCAGCAGTCGTCGGACAGAAGAGACCCAGTACTTC
.	many	TRBV28	TRBJ2-5	17	CASSLWPRKRVQETQYF	TGTGCCAGCAGTTTATGGCCCAGGAAGCGGGTCCAAGAGACCCAGTACTTC
TRBD2	.	TRBV5-1	TRBJ2-7	18	CASSLAWTSGVPQGEQYF	TGCGCCAGCAGCTTGGCCTGGACTAGCGGGGTCCCACAGGGGGAGCAGTACTTC
TRBD1	few	TRBV11-2	TRBJ1-4	15	CASRTLTGTNEKLFF	TGTGCCAGCAGGACACTGACAGGGACTAATGAAAAACTGTTTTTT
.	few	TRBV7-9	TRBJ1-4	14	CASSLDGTNEKLFF	TGTGCCAGCAGCTTAGACGGGACTAATGAAAAACTGTTTTTT
.	many	TRBV2	TRBJ1-4	15	CASSDFGLGEEKLFF	TGTGCCAGCAGTGATTTTGGGCTCGGCGAAGAAAAACTGTTTTTT
.	.	TRBV7-9	TRBJ1-2	14	CASSQARGNYGYTF	TGTGCCAGCAGCCAAGCGAGGGGGAACTATGGCTACACCTTC
.	many	TRBV11-2	TRBJ1-5	13	CASSFGGGQPQHF	TGTGCCAGCAGCTTTGGTGGGGGTCAGCCCCAGCATTTT
.	few	TRBV11-2	TRBJ1-3	14	CASSHLTTGNTIYF	TGTGCCAGCAGCCACCTGACCACAGGAAACACCATATATTTT
TRBD1	.	TRBV28	TRBJ2-4	17	CASSIGQGRLAKNIQYF	TGTGCCAGCAGTATCGGACAGGGGAGACTAGCCAAAAACATTCAGTACTTC
.	few	TRBV7-8	TRBJ2-1	14	CASSLTSSRVEQFF	TGTGCCAGCAGCTTAACTAGCTCAAGGGTTGAGCAGTTCTTC
.	.	TRBV20-1	TRBJ1-4	13	CSAPTGQGEKLFF	TGCAGTGCTCCGACAGGCCAAGGTGAAAAACTGTTTTTT
.	many	TRBV24-1	TRBJ1-5	14	CATSDLSDNQPQHF	TGTGCCACCAGTGATTTGTCCGACAATCAGCCCCAGCATTTT
.	many	TRBV27	TRBJ1-2	16	CASSLTRDGANYGYTF	TGTGCCAGCAGTTTAACCCGTGACGGAGCTAACTATGGCTACACCTTC
TRBD1	few	TRBV30	TRBJ1-6	13	CAWSGTGGSPLHF	TGTGCCTGGTCCGGGACAGGGGGGTCACCCCTCCACTTT
.	.	TRBV7-8	TRBJ2-7	15	CASSDAAAGSYEQYF	TGTGCCAGCAGCGACGCGGCGGCGGGTTCCTACGAGCAGTACTTC
.	few	TRBV29-1	TRBJ1-2	14	CSAAPGGEGYGYTF	TGCAGCGCCGCCCCCGGGGGTGAAGGCTATGGCTACACCTTC
TRBD1	.	TRBV7-9	TRBJ1-2	14	CASSPRQGADGYTF	TGTGCCAGCAGCCCGCGGCAGGGGGCTGATGGCTACACCTTC
.	few	TRBV19	TRBJ1-1	14	CASISPGINTEAFF	TGTGCCAGTATCTCCCCGGGGATTAACACTGAAGCTTTCTTT
.	many	TRBV7-9	TRBJ2-1	15	CASSAVTGVYNEQFF	TGTGCCAGCAGCGCAGTCACCGGGGTCTACAATGAGCAGTTCTTC
.	few	TRBV28	TRBJ1-5	16	CASSFNKQGNNQPQHF	TGTGCCAGCAGTTTTAATAAACAGGGTAACAATCAGCCCCAGCATTTT
TRBD2	.	TRBV7-9	TRBJ2-5	17	CASSLGTSGGALETQYF	TGTGCCAGCAGCTTAGGGACTAGCGGGGGGGCCCTCGAGACCCAGTACTTC
TRBD1	few	TRBV7-9	TRBJ2-7	15	CASSETGQGRHEQYF	TGTGCCAGCAGCGAGACCGGACAGGGCCGCCACGAGCAGTACTTC
.	.	TRBV6-5	TRBJ2-4	15	CASSSTMLAKNIQYF	TGTGCCAGCAGTTCCACCATGCTAGCCAAAAACATTCAGTACTTC
.	.	TRBV12-3/TRBV12-4	TRBJ1-5	12	CASRRQDQPQHF	TGTGCCAGCAGGCGACAGGATCAGCCCCAGCATTTT
TRBD2	many	TRBV5-1	TRBJ2-3	16	CASSLTLAGGPHTQYF	TGCGCCAGCAGCTTGACGCTAGCGGGAGGGCCCCATACGCAGTATTTT